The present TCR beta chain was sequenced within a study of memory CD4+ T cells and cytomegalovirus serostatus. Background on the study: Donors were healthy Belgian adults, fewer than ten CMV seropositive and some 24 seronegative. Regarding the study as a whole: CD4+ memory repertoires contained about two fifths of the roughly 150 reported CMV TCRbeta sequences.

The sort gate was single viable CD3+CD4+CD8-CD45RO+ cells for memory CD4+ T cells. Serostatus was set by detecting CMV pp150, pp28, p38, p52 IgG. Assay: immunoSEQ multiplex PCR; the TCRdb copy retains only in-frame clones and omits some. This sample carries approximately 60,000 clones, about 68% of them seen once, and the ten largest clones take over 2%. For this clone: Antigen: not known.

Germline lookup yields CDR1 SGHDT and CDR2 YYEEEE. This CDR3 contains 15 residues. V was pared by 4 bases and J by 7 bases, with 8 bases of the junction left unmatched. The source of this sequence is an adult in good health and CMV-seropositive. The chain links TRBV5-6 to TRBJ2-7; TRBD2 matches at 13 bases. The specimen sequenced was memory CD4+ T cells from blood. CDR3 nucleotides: TGTGCCAGCAGCGCTACGGGACTAGCGGGGCCTGAGCAGTACTTC. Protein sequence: CASSATGLAGPEQYF.